The 11 T cell receptor beta chains below come from one sample, sequenced in a study of blood T cell repertoires in COVID-19. TCRdb's table, derived via immunoSEQ multiplex PCR, lists solely in-frame clones and lacks some. Of 150,000 to 200,000 clones in the sample, 80% to 85% were seen once. The sequenced sample was peripheral blood. The receptors stem from a human donor with acute or convalescent COVID-19. The donor label of this sample is uncertain.

The V and J genes are TRBV6-5 and TRBJ1-2; D unresolved. The V gene's germline CDR1 is MNHEY and CDR2 SVGAGI. V was shortened by 7 bases and J by 4 bases, with 10 bases between the two germline ends. There are 12 residues in the CDR3. The CDR3 DNA reads as TGTGCCAGCACCACTAGCTCCTATGGCTACACCTTC. The encoded protein is CASTTSSYGYTF.

This clone has more than one count but fewer than ten. CDR3 sequence: CASSLLSRTTGVWKNGQPQHF. The CDR3 DNA is TGTGCCAGCTCCCTCCTATCTCGAACAACAGGGGTGTGGAAAAATGGTCAGCCCCAGCATTTT. The chain joins TRBV18 to TRBJ1-5; 7 bases map to TRBD1. Germline V gene sequence: CDR1 KGHSH, CDR2 LQKENI. The CDR3 covers 21 residues. V shed 6 bases and J 6 bases; nucleotides not matched to a gene: 29.

The V gene is TRBV2, the J gene TRBJ1-5; D perhaps matches TRBD1 (5 bases). V was trimmed by 7 bases and J by 2 bases, leaving 12 bases between them. Germline V gene sequence: CDR1 SNHLY, CDR2 FYNNEI. This CDR3 contains 14 residues. CDR3 in DNA: TGTGCCAGCACGGGGGTTTCGGGCAATCAGCCCCAGCATTTT. Translating it yields CASTGVSGNQPQHF.

In its sample, this clone was seen a few times. The chain links TRBV19 to TRBJ1-2, with 8 positions matching TRBD1. Trimming at V came to 5 bases and at J to 3 bases, leaving 11 bases not matched to a gene. This CDR3 comprises 16 residues. Germline lookup yields CDR1 LNHDA and CDR2 SQIVND (reference sequence). The CDR3 loop reads CASSGAWTGPDYGYTF. The CDR3 bases are TGTGCCAGTAGTGGAGCGTGGACAGGGCCTGACTATGGCTACACCTTC.

The rearrangement links TRBV5-1 to TRBJ2-5, with 12 positions matching TRBD2. CDR1 is SGHRS and CDR2 is YFSETQ in the germline V gene. The CDR3 has 14 amino acids. Trimming took 2 bases from V and 5 from J; bases not matched to a gene: 1. Here the CDR3 DNA reads TGCGCCAGCAGCTTAGGACTAGCGGGGGAGACCCAGTACTTC. Amino acids: CASSLGLAGETQYF.

The chain combines TRBV6-5 with TRBJ2-2; 7 nucleotides agree with TRBD1. In germline, CDR1 is MNHEY, CDR2 SVGAGI. J lost 1 base, V lost 4 bases, and 0 bases had no gene match. The CDR3 length is 14 residues. CDR3 sequence reads: CASSWTGNTGELFF. Written as DNA, the CDR3 is TGTGCCAGCAGTTGGACAGGGAACACCGGGGAGCTGTTTTTT.

The rearrangement links TRBV6-1 to TRBJ1-2; D remains unclear. This CDR3 spans 14 amino acids. Trimming removed 3 bases from V and 2 bases from J, with 10 bases in between. The V gene's germline CDR1 is MNHNS and CDR2 SASEGT. The CDR3 is CASSDREANYGYTF. For the CDR3, the DNA is TGTGCCAGCAGTGACCGGGAGGCAAACTATGGCTACACCTTC.

The genes are TRBV11-3 and TRBJ2-1; TRBD2 agrees at 9 bases. Trimming at V came to 4 bases and at J to 3 bases, leaving 4 bases not matched to a gene. The germline V gene has CDR1 SGHNT and CDR2 YENEEA. This CDR3 spans 15 amino acids. The CDR3: CASSSQTSGYNEQFF. The CDR3 DNA follows: TGTGCCAGCAGCTCCCAGACTAGCGGCTACAATGAGCAGTTCTTC.

The V gene is TRBV19, the J gene TRBJ1-6, with D tentatively TRBD1 (6 bases). CDR1 and CDR2 (germline): LNHDA, SQIVND (reference sequence). V was clipped by 8 bases and J by 4 bases, with 18 bases between them. The CDR3 extends over 16 amino acids. DNA for the CDR3: TGTGCCAGTCGCCCCACAGGGAATGATTATAATTCACCCCTCCACTTT. It yields the protein CASRPTGNDYNSPLHF.

This clone has just one count. V and J are TRBV11-1 and TRBJ1-6; D ambiguous. This CDR3 spans 13 amino acids. V lost 8 bases and J lost 8, with 13 bases in between. Germline CDR1 SGHAT, CDR2 FQDESV (reference sequence). CDR3 DNA sequence: TGTGCCAGCCGGCAGACTGGATATTCACCCCTCCACTTT. Translation: CASRQTGYSPLHF.

V usage is TRBV29-1 and J usage is TRBJ2-1, with 9 nucleotides matching TRBD2. Germline values: CDR1 SQVTM, CDR2 ANQGSEA. V shed 7 bases and J 0 bases; nucleotides not matched to a gene: 10. The length of the CDR3 is 16 residues. In DNA, the CDR3 is TGCAGCGGAACCCCTAGCGGGGCCAGCTCCTACAATGAGCAGTTCTTC. Its protein is CSGTPSGASSYNEQFF.